This T cell receptor (beta chain) was captured by sequencing in a study of shared clonotypes between healthy human individuals. With regard to this clone: The antigen remains unidentified.

General study points: About 5% of naive CD4 clonotypes were shared across four donors.

With 0 bases clipped from V and 0 bases from J, the junction kept 5 bases outside the gene matches. This CDR3 spans 18 amino acids. Looked up from germline, CDR1 is PRHDT and CDR2 is FYEKMQ (reference sequence). The CD4+ fraction was divided into a CD45RA+ naive subset and a CD45RA-negative memory subset. At deep level, the assay was performed. A roughly 200 ng quantity of DNA, roughly 29,000 T cell genomes, went into the sorted-subset replicate PCRs. Clones were sequenced by immunoSEQ multiplex PCR, and TCRdb holds only the in-frame ones, with some missing. The sample has millions of clones, over 85% seen once.

The genes are TRBV13 and TRBJ2-3; 11 bases agree with TRBD2. The sequence derives from a man aged 18-30 years in good health. Sequences were obtained from naive CD4+ T cells sorted from blood. The sample's subset: CD45RA+ positively selected. CDR3 in amino acids: CASSLGGTSGISTDTQYF. CDR3 coding DNA: TGTGCCAGCAGCTTAGGGGGGACTAGCGGAATTAGCACAGATACGCAGTATTTT.